The present TCR beta chain was sequenced within a study of tumor-infiltrating lymphocytes in oesophageal squamous cell carcinoma. TCRdb used MiXCR to reprocess the PCR reads, holding one entry per CDR3 protein. This table holds about 22,000 distinct CDR3 sequences, about a third found once. In germline, CDR1 is MNHNY, CDR2 SVGAGI (reference sequence). The CDR3 extends over 13 amino acids. The material sequenced was esophageal tumor tissue. The source of this sequence is a female donor with esophageal squamous cell carcinoma. The chain employs TRBV6-6 and TRBJ2-1; tentative D call: TRBD2 (5 bases). Matching the DNA end better, TRBJ2-7 makes the J call doubtful. Here the CDR3 reads CASRYGSTGEQYF. CDR3 bases: TGTGCCAGCAGGTATGGCTCGACGGGAGAGCAGTACTTC.